One and the same sample provided the 6 T cell receptor beta chains below, sequenced in a study of cytomegalovirus exposure and HLA in healthy donors. The PCR ran on 60 Vbeta and 13 Jbeta primers. Method: immunoSEQ multiplex PCR; TCRdb's copy keeps in-frame clones and lacks some. The sample yields around 67,000 clones, approximately 58% seen once. The sequenced sample consisted of PBMCs. The source is a woman in her 50s in good health and CMV-seronegative.

This chain links TRBV4-3 with TRBJ2-1, with 9 bases aligning to TRBD2. V lost 4 bases to trimming and J lost 9 bases; unmatched junction nucleotides: 16. The CDR3 loop spans 17 amino acids. CDR1 and CDR2 (germline): LGHNA, YSLEER. As DNA, the CDR3 is TGCGCCAGCAGCCCGAATGTGGGCGGGAGGGCCTACTTTGAGCAGTTCTTC. Encoded protein: CASSPNVGGRAYFEQFF.

In its sample, this clone is medium-sized. The V call is TRBV10-1, the J call TRBJ2-4; D is possibly TRBD1 (6 bases). The germline V gene has CDR1 WNHNN and CDR2 SYGVQD (reference sequence). This CDR3 spans 14 amino acids. V lost 8 bases, J lost 0 bases, and 11 bases lay in between. CDR3: CASSRTVAKNIQYF. CDR3 sequence (DNA): TGCGCCAGCTCAAGGACAGTAGCCAAAAACATTCAGTACTTC.

The V call is TRBV5-6, the J call TRBJ1-1, with 7 bases identical to TRBD1. In germline, CDR1 is SGHDT, CDR2 YYEEEE. The trim removed 4 bases at V and 0 bases at J, leaving 3 bases unmatched. The CDR3 spans 14 residues. The CDR3 nucleotides are TGTGCCAGCAGCCTAGACAGGGTGAACACTGAAGCTTTCTTT. Translating gives CASSLDRVNTEAFF.

This rearrangement joins TRBV19 to TRBJ1-5; D is possibly TRBD1 (5 bases). The ends were cut back, 5 bases at V and 7 bases at J, with 18 bases in the middle. The CDR3 consists of 15 residues. The V gene's germline CDR1 is LNHDA and CDR2 SQIVND (reference sequence). In DNA, the CDR3 is TGTGCCAGTAGTGCTCGGGGGAAAACCGAACAGCCCCAGCATTTT. It encodes CASSARGKTEQPQHF. The full variable domain, in which reference TRBV19 and TRBJ1-5 provide the parts outside the CDR3, is DGGITQSPKYLFRKEGQNVTLSCEQNLNHDAMYWYRQDPGQGLRLIYYSQIVNDFQKGDIAEGYSVSREKKESFPLTVTSAQKNPTAFYLCASSARGKTEQPQHFGDGTRLSIL.

The J gene is TRBJ2-2, the V gene TRBV5-1; TRBD1 is a possible D gene (6 bases). From germline, CDR1 is SGHRS and CDR2 YFSETQ. The V gene lost 4 bases and the J gene lost 1 base, with 14 bases spanning the gap. This CDR3 has 16 amino acids. Here the CDR3 reads CASSPGASRNTGELFF. The CDR3 region has the DNA TGCGCCAGCAGCCCAGGGGCTAGCAGGAACACCGGGGAGCTGTTTTTT.

A remark on this clone: A read error may produce the germline difference seen at one junction end. V usage is TRBV7-7 and J usage is TRBJ2-7, with D maybe TRBD1 (6 bases). The V gene's germline CDR1 is SSHAT and CDR2 FNYEAQ (reference sequence). This CDR3 comprises 17 residues. The CDR3 DNA is TGTGCTAGCAGCCCCCGGATGGGGGTGGGGGCCATCTACGAGCAGTACTTC. This translates into CASSPRMGVGAIYEQYF.